The rows below give T cell receptor beta chains drawn from one sample of a study of CD8+CD57+ T cells in acquired aplastic anemia. TCRdb independently ran MiXCR on the reads; one entry per CDR3 protein. The sample gives hundreds of thousands of distinct CDR3 sequences, 65% to 80% of which show up once; 4% is in the top ten. The sample taken for sequencing was sorted CD4+, CD8+, or CD8+CD57+ T cells (not recorded which) from PBMCs. Receptors originate from a human donor in good health, serving as a control. Each CDR3 is given with its conserved first and last residue. The D gene is left open where the match is weak. Size tells how often a clone was seen (once, few, many) or the class of an expanded clone, and some rows leave it out.

D,J,size,V,length,CDR3,DNA
-,TRBJ1-6,-,TRBV5-5,13,CASSLDRPSPLHF,TGTGCCAGCAGCCTCGACCGACCATCACCCCTCCACTTT
-,TRBJ1-6,many,TRBV9,14,CASSSGVDNSPLHF,TGTGCCAGCAGCTCAGGGGTTGATAATTCACCCCTCCACTTT
-,TRBJ1-3,many,TRBV6-5,15,CASSYNGRWGNTIYF,TGTGCCAGCAGTTACAACGGTAGATGGGGAAACACCATATATTTT
TRBD1,TRBJ1-1,-,TRBV2,13,CASSAGGDTESFF,TGTGCCAGCAGTGCAGGGGGGGACACTGAATCTTTCTTT
TRBD1,TRBJ2-4,few,TRBV29-1,12,CSAWTGGYGWYF,TGCAGCGCTTGGACAGGCGGTTATGGATGGTACTTC
-,TRBJ1-2,-,TRBV9,16,CVSSVVLVGGIYGYTF,TGTGTCAGCAGCGTAGTGTTGGTCGGGGGGATCTATGGCTACACCTTC
-,TRBJ1-2,-,TRBV12-3/TRBV12-4,14,CASSSAGGGNGYTF,TGTGCCAGCAGTTCAGCTGGGGGGGGAAATGGCTACACCTTC
TRBD1,TRBJ2-5,-,TRBV5-1,15,CASSSGQVYQETQYF,TGCGCCAGCAGTTCTGGACAGGTCTACCAAGAGACCCAGTACTTC
TRBD1,TRBJ1-4,-,TRBV5-6,18,CASSRNRDRVATNEKLFF,TGCGCCAGCAGCCGGAATCGAGACAGGGTTGCAACTAATGAAAAACTGTTTTTT
-,TRBJ2-3,many,TRBV6-5,14,CASSYSRQTDTQYF,TGTGCCAGCAGTTACTCGCGACAGACAGATACGCAGTATTTT
-,TRBJ2-2,-,TRBV5-8,13,CASRRTNAGELFF,TGTGCCAGTAGGCGGACCAACGCCGGGGAGCTGTTTTTT
-,TRBJ2-7,-,TRBV5-5,15,CASSLGLQGRYEQYF,TGTGCCAGCAGCTTGGGTCTTCAGGGACGATACGAGCAGTACTTC
-,TRBJ1-1,-,TRBV6-1,17,CATTPPRGGQGNTEAFF,TGTGCCACCACACCGCCTCGAGGGGGTCAGGGGAACACTGAGGCTTTCTTT
TRBD1,TRBJ2-7,-,TRBV7-8,15,CASSLPGQGTYEQYF,TGTGCCAGCAGCTTGCCAGGACAGGGGACCTACGAGCAGTACTTC
-,TRBJ2-7,-,TRBV7-8,13,CASSLGFLYEQYF,TGTGCCAGTAGCTTGGGCTTCCTCTACGAGCAGTACTTC
-,TRBJ2-5,many,TRBV5-1,13,CASSFATEETQYF,TGCGCCAGCAGCTTCGCTACCGAAGAGACCCAGTACTTC
-,TRBJ1-6,-,TRBV7-8,16,CASSLTVGPANSPLHF,TGTGCCAGCAGCTTGACCGTGGGGCCCGCGAATTCACCCCTCCACTTT
-,TRBJ1-2,-,TRBV20-1,17,CSARTGNEAGASYGYTF,TGCAGTGCCCGAACAGGGAACGAAGCTGGGGCGTCCTATGGCTACACCTTC
TRBD1,TRBJ2-5,many,TRBV7-8,14,CASSLGDRGETQYF,TGTGCCAGCAGCTTAGGTGACAGGGGAGAGACCCAGTACTTC
-,TRBJ2-3,-,TRBV7-9,14,CASSLGGPENTQFF,TGTGCCAGCAGCTTAGGTGGCCCAGAGAATACGCAGTTCTTT
-,TRBJ2-7,-,TRBV7-6,15,CASSYPPQKQYFGYF,-
-,TRBJ1-3,-,TRBV10-3,15,CSIPRDPGAGNTIYF,TGTAGCATCCCTCGGGACCCGGGGGCTGGAAACACCATATATTTT
-,TRBJ1-4,few,TRBV5-1,15,CASSVSEGWEEKLFF,TGTGCCAGCAGCGTGTCCGAGGGTTGGGAAGAAAAACTGTTTTTT
-,TRBJ2-7,-,TRBV18,14,CASSPLPRAVEQYF,TGTGCCAGCTCACCGTTGCCCAGGGCGGTCGAGCAGTACTTC
TRBD2,TRBJ2-7,-,TRBV15,16,CATSRDIAGGPFEQYF,TGTGCCACCAGCAGAGATATAGCGGGAGGGCCTTTCGAGCAGTACTTC
TRBD2,TRBJ2-3,many,TRBV7-8,15,CASSLALAGVDTQYF,TGTGCCAGCAGCTTAGCACTAGCGGGAGTCGATACGCAGTATTTT
-,TRBJ1-2,-,TRBV18,13,CASSRDRNYGCTF,TGTGCCAGCTCACGAGACAGGAACTATGGCTGCACCTTC
TRBD1,TRBJ1-5,-,TRBV11-2,15,CASSVGQNPNQPQHF,TGTGCCAGCAGCGTGGGACAGAACCCCAATCAGCCCCAGCATTTT
-,TRBJ1-4,-,TRBV7-6,14,CATSRGGGLETVVF,TGTGCCACCAGCAGAGGGGGAGGGCTTGAAACTGTGGTTTTT
-,TRBJ1-1,-,TRBV2,14,CASTWGRCNTEAFF,TGTGCCAGCACGTGGGGAAGGTGCAACACTGAAGCGTTCTTT
-,TRBJ2-7,-,TRBV15,15,CATSRGTPGRQQQYF,TGTGCCACCAGCAGAGGGACCCCGGGAAGACAGCAGCAGTACTTC
TRBD1,TRBJ1-4,many,TRBV4-1,18,CASSQSGQGFRTNEKLFF,TGCGCCAGCAGCCAATCGGGACAGGGGTTTAGAACTAATGAAAAACTGTTTTTT
-,TRBJ1-2,once,TRBV7-8,16,CASSQDDRWAPYGYTF,TGTGCCAGCAGCCAAGATGACAGGTGGGCCCCCTATGGCTACACCTTC
-,TRBJ2-6,once,TRBV7-2,21,CASSLGRTARQVFSGANVLTF,TGTGCCAGCAGCTTAGGCAGAACGGCGAGACAGGTGTTCTCTGGGGCCAACGTCCTGACTTTC
TRBD1,TRBJ1-4,-,TRBV10-3,15,CAISSSGGGRENLFF,TGTGCCATCAGTAGCTCAGGGGGCGGTCGCGAAAACCTGTTTTTT
-,TRBJ1-1,-,TRBV19,14,CASKRQAAKETQFF,TGTGCCAGTAAACGACAGGCAGCGAAAGAGACCCAGTTCTTT
TRBD2,TRBJ2-6,-,TRBV7-2,17,CASSERRLAGGANVLTF,TGTGCCAGCAGCGAAAGACGGCTAGCGGGGGGGGCCAATGTCCTGACTTTC
-,TRBJ2-7,-,TRBV19,13,CASRMGTVYEQYF,TGTGCCAGTAGAATGGGGACGGTCTACGAGCAGTACTTC
-,TRBJ2-2,-,TRBV9,13,CASSSHGARNLVF,TGTGCCAGCAGCTCACACGGGGCCCGGAACCTCGTTTTT
TRBD1,TRBJ1-2,-,TRBV7-9,16,CASSLLLTGDSYGYTF,TGTGCCAGCAGTTTACTCTTGACAGGGGACAGCTATGGCTACACCTTC
-,TRBJ2-5,-,TRBV19,16,CASSIAWGRDQETQYF,TGTGCCAGTAGTATAGCGTGGGGCCGTGACCAAGAGACCCAGTACTTC